The clone carrying this TCR beta chain was seen at least ten times. Its antigen remains unidentified. The sample originates from a study of neurological immune-mediated disorders. General study results and limits: Because no CDR3 amino acid sequences were shared across subjects by expanded clones, private repertoires were suggested in all groups. Grouping of repertoires by phylogeny put those of 18 of 34 multiple sclerosis patients into a single related-CDR3 cluster, a possible signature.

This CDR3 spans 16 amino acids. The V gene lost 5 bases and the J gene lost 3 bases, with 14 bases spanning the gap. In germline, CDR1 is SEHNR, CDR2 FQNEAQ (reference sequence). With 10-nucleotide random UMIs included, cDNA was synthesized by 5'RACE. TCRdb called the 5' RACE reads again in MiXCR, with one record for every CDR3 protein. The table lists 87,000 or so distinct CDR3 sequences, 3% to 4% of them singletons, with approximately 5.9% in the top ten. The chain uses TRBV7-9 and TRBJ1-6; possibly TRBD1 for D (6 bases). The source material was PBMCs. The source is a woman under 30 with multiple sclerosis. The DNA for the CDR3 is TGTGCCAGCAGCCCCAGGGGAACCGACTATAATTCACCCCTCCACTTT. It yields the protein CASSPRGTDYNSPLHF.